This T cell receptor beta chain was captured by sequencing in a study of cytomegalovirus exposure and HLA in healthy donors listed by TCRdb under 2017. Regarding the complete study: An earlier analysis of approximately 640 of the donors reported 250 to 300 Gb of sequence data and some 120 million unique TCR beta sequences from 150 million to 200 million T cells. HLA typing covered class I and class II loci at four-digit resolution. An earlier analysis of 587 of the donors used high-throughput TCR beta sequencing to judge whether each TCR beta V gene segment behaved as functional or pseudogenic. Among a few hundred genotyped donors of the cohort, an average of approximately 240,000 unique TCR beta nucleotide sequences were sequenced per donor, roughly 18% of them non-productive. About 320 gigabases of sequencing data and roughly 90 million unique TCR sequences were included in an early release covering over 600 HLA-typed donors. Alongside the repertoire data, information on donor age, sex, ethnicity and CMV serostatus was compiled. Every discovery cohort repertoire had been produced on one sequencing platform. Typing coverage differed by locus: A, B, C, DRB1 and DQB1 were typed in roughly 629-640 donors, DQA1 in about 510, DPA1 in 600 to 610, and DPB1 in 450 to 490. Roughly five DR-DQ haplotypes were treated as single units for association and clustering because of strong linkage in the cohort. To predict cytomegalovirus infection status, the study brought together high-throughput TCR immunosequencing, statistical association of individual TCRs with disease status, and machine learning. Of the roughly 400 genotyped donors, about 84% fell in the genetic ancestry cluster associated with self-reported Caucasian donors. The study profiled the T cell repertoires of approximately 700 subjects by immunosequencing and related them to cytomegalovirus serostatus. In a later analysis, previously published TCR beta repertoires from roughly 710 donors were re-analyzed and high-resolution HLA genotyping was added so that TCR occurrence patterns could be studied. In a later genetic analysis, genome-wide SNP genotypes for about 55% of the roughly 700 donors were used, and that subset was treated as a discovery cohort. Along with the roughly 700-subject first cohort, a separate validation cohort of over a hundred different subjects was used. Rather than drawing on any new phenotypic data, the later analysis identified candidate immune exposures from TCR beta sequences and the way those sequences occurred across donors. The study aimed to test whether signatures of past pathogen exposure could be identified by cataloging public T cell receptors.

For this clone: No antigen is known for it. Base qualities are not at hand, and no much larger clone is one base apart.

CDR1 and CDR2, looked up from the germline V gene, are SGHNT and YENEEA. Trimmed from V: 1 base; trimmed from J: 4 bases; junction bases lacking a gene match: 10. CDR3 length: 17 amino acids, cysteine to phenylalanine. The DNA shown is the 51-base CDR3, in frame from base 1. The cohort consisted of hundreds of healthy bone marrow donors. Cohort members were all nominally healthy when sampled, although unrecorded immune exposures were likely present. The donor was CMV seronegative and belonged to the group of around 350 seronegative cohort members. A peripheral blood sample was provided by each donor, and peripheral blood mononuclear cells were used for TCR beta sequencing. Genomic DNA extraction from the blood cell samples was performed with the Qiagen DNeasy Blood Extraction Kit. Receptor amplification or capture employed the immunoSEQ multiplex PCR assay. For the multiplex PCR, a mixture combining 60 forward primers for TCR Vbeta segments and 13 reverse primers for TCR Jbeta segments was used. The CDR3 region of rearranged TCR beta genes was amplified from genomic DNA with a multiplex PCR assay. On the Illumina HiSeq System, the amplified TCR beta libraries were sequenced as 87-base-pair reads. The study's own analysis went as follows. In a later analysis, 80 million or so unique TCR beta chains were counted across the roughly 700 repertoires, and roughly 11 million of these chains were shared by at least two donors. Raw reads were error-corrected and collapsed into unique sequences with a nearest-neighbor algorithm that merged closely related sequences to remove PCR and sequencing errors. V, D and J gene segments were assigned by aligning CDR3 sequences to IMGT reference sequences. For a sequence to be retained, at least a six-nucleotide match to both a V gene segment and a J gene segment was required. A rearrangement was called productive if the CDR3 had no stop codons and remained in frame with V and J, and every other rearrangement was called non-productive. Following IMGT convention, CDR3 was defined as the stretch from the second conserved V-encoded cysteine to the conserved J-encoded phenylalanine. The earlier analysis of some 580 of the donors excluded any sequence lacking an unambiguous match to a single V gene segment. In an earlier analysis of 450 to 700 of the donors, V segments were called functional above 56.7% productive rearrangements and were called segregating when the between-donor standard deviation exceeded 5%. A statistical classification framework was developed to diagnose cytomegalovirus status using the catalog of TCR beta chain sequences. V and J gene assignment, in a later analysis, came from comparing TCR nucleotide sequences with IMGT/GENE-DB human TR gene sequences. A later analysis assigned CDR3 sequences and most-parsimonious VDJ recombination scenarios with the TCRdist pipeline. A later analysis defined each TCR beta chain by its CDR3 amino acid sequence plus V-gene family, and excluded reads lacking a unique V-gene family. In a later analysis, approximately 590 highly shared, low-generation-probability nucleotide sequences were removed to address suspected cross-contamination and a sequencing artifact. A later analysis calculated a clonal expansion index for each public chain from normalized within-repertoire ranks of inferred template counts. In a later analysis, generation probabilities were computed using a VDJ recombination model fitted to out-of-frame rearrangements, and the results were checked against IGoR. In a later analysis, TCR-TCR, TCR-HLA and TCR-CMV co-occurrence was scored with hypergeometric tests, and a repertoire-size bias correction was applied to TCR pairs. In a later analysis, false discovery rates were estimated by permuting HLA or CMV assignments 20 times. In a later analysis, co-occurring TCRs were grouped with DBSCAN, and TCRdist sequence similarity was added when clustering was performed within HLA-allele-positive subsets. Repertoires with fewer than 30,000 or more than 120,000 public chains were left out of co-occurrence clustering, as were about five repertoires with anomalous nucleotide sharing. The source is immuneACCESS, and TCRdb retained only in-frame sequences with V and J called. Part of the clones is not carried over; for the studies checked, unresolved V genes explain less than half of this, and the remainder is unexplained. V and J calls plus clone size are reproduced from that table; the DNA served to infer D and trimming. The sample table lists about 110,000 clones, 60% to 80% of them with a count of one. The ten biggest clones cover roughly 2.8% of the sample.

What the research found in general, with its limitations: According to the authors, the approach could potentially be generalized to other disease states and immunological phenotypes. The sequencing pipeline was judged likely to have produced a cluster of highly shared sequence variants as a technical artifact. In a later analysis, 16,951 TCR beta sequences were associated with specific HLA alleles at a false discovery rate of 0.05. The classifier was reported to diagnose cytomegalovirus status with high specificity and sensitivity in both the original and validation cohorts. A later analysis reported that several top co-occurrence clusters appeared linked to parvovirus B19, influenza, CMV and Epstein-Barr virus. Broadly in line with IMGT annotations, most TCR beta V segments showed up in productive rearrangements about 87% or about 30% of the time in an earlier analysis of several hundred of the donors. A few of the identified cytomegalovirus-associated TCR beta chains were confirmed in vitro to be specific for cytomegalovirus antigens. Because counts were too low, 15 to 20 rarely observed V segments, including chromosome 9 orphons, were excluded from the earlier analysis of 587 of the donors. Only TCR beta chains were sequenced in this cohort, and the absence of alpha or paired-chain data limited detectable features. For the cohort, immune exposure information was limited to CMV serostatus. Because HLA typing was missing for some donors at each locus, association tests included only the typed subset. Sequencing depth was assumed to be roughly uniform across donors in the presence/absence analyses, though that assumption may not hold. A later genetic analysis reported fewer N-insertions in productive TCRs among donors in an Asian-associated ancestry cluster than the roughly 620-donor mean. When HLA alleles, especially DR and DQ, strongly co-occurred, attributing TCR associations to individual alleles was difficult. In a later analysis, HLA-associated TCR beta chains were found to be more clonally expanded and to have lower generation probabilities than equally common non-associated chains. Correlated functional status among segregating V segments might be attributable to linkage disequilibrium, but an unknown experimental factor could not be ruled out. In a later analysis, most CMV-associated TCR beta chains were found to appear HLA-restricted, with HLA associations seemingly driven largely by CMV exposure. In a later genetic analysis, a missense DCLRE1C variant was associated with V-gene and J-gene trimming of TCR beta chains, and the association was replicated in an independent cohort. A further reported finding was that TCR beta sequences accurately predicted the HLA-A and HLA-B alleles for most subjects in the first cohort. The study listed approximately 150 TCR beta chains as associated with cytomegalovirus. Some IMGT-functional V segments, including TRBV6-2 and TRBV6-3, could not be distinguished by the 87-base-pair reads and were therefore excluded. In a later analysis, the rate of TCR association differed among HLA loci, with DRB1 alleles having the most associated TCRs and HLA-C alleles having the fewest. Most TCR sequences were seen in very few donors, while some public TCRs were found in many individuals.

Sequenced material: PBMCs. The receptor's source is a female donor in good health and CMV-seronegative. The V gene is TRBV11-3 and the J gene is TRBJ2-3; a stretch of 8 junction bases matches TRBD2. The DNA reads TGTGCCAGCAGCTTAGGCACCCCCGGGAGGGCCGCAGATACGCAGTATTTT. This is translated as CASSLGTPGRAADTQYF.